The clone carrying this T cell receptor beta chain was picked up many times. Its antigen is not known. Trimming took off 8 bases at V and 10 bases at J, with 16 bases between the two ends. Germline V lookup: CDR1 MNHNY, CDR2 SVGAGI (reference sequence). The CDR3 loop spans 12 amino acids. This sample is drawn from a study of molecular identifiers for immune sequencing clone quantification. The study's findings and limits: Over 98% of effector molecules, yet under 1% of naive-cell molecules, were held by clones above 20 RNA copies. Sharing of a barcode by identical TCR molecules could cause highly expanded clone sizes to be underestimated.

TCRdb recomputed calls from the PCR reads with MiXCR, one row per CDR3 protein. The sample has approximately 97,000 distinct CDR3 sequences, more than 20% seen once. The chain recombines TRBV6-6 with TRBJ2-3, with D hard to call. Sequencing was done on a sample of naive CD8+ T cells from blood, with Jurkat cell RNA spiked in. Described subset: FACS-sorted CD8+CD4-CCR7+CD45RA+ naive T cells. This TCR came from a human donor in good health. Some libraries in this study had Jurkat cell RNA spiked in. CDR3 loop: CASSSPGEAQYF. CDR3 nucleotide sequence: TGTGCCAGCTCCTCCCCCGGCGAGGCGCAGTATTTT.